One sample yielded the 24 T cell receptor beta chains listed below, sequenced in a study of blood T cell repertoires in COVID-19. Only in-frame clones appear in the TCRdb table, and some are missing; sequencing was by immunoSEQ multiplex PCR. The data contain about 97,000 clones, about four fifths of them singletons. Material for sequencing was peripheral blood. Receptors were obtained from a man aged 40-49 years with active or convalescent COVID-19.

This clone has only one observation. The chain uses TRBV7-2 and TRBJ2-7; D is perhaps TRBD2 (5 bases). With 8 bases removed from V and 2 bases from J, the gap between germline ends came to 19 bases. The germline V gene encodes CDR1 SGHTA and CDR2 FQGNSA. This CDR3 is 15 amino acids long. The chain's CDR3 is CASRTGLLEAYEQYF. The CDR3 DNA follows: TGTGCCAGCCGGACCGGACTTCTCGAGGCCTACGAGCAGTACTTC. Complete variable domain (other parts from reference TRBV7-2 and TRBJ2-7): GAGVSQSPSNKVTEKGKDVELRCDPISGHTALYWYRQSLGQGLEFLIYFQGNSAPDKSGLPSDRFSAERTGGSVSTLTIQRTQQEDSAVYLCASRTGLLEAYEQYFGPGTRLTVT.

J is TRBJ1-2 and V is TRBV12-3 or TRBV12-4; 7 nucleotides agree with TRBD1. J lost 4 bases, V lost 6 bases, and 5 bases had no gene match. The CDR3 consists of 13 residues. CDR3 amino acids: CASSPTGFYGYTF. The CDR3 bases are TGTGCCAGCAGCCCGACAGGGTTCTATGGCTACACCTTC.

The sample holds a few counts of this clone. This chain links TRBV5-1 with TRBJ2-1, with 7 bases that match TRBD1. The length of the CDR3 is 16 residues. The trim removed 6 bases at V and 1 base at J, leaving 10 bases unmatched. Germline V gene lookup returns CDR1 SGHRS and CDR2 YFSETQ. Written as DNA, the CDR3 is TGCGCCAGCACTGAACAGGGGCCAATTTCCTACAATGAGCAGTTCTTC. Residues: CASTEQGPISYNEQFF.

The V and J genes are TRBV5-4 and TRBJ2-3; TRBD1 is a possible D gene (5 bases). Germline V gene sequence: CDR1 SGHNT, CDR2 YYREEE (reference sequence). CDR3 size: 16 residues. With 4 bases removed from V and 3 bases from J, the gap between germline ends came to 18 bases. The CDR3 sequence: CASSPYRKSVTDTQYF. In DNA form, the CDR3 reads TGTGCCAGCAGCCCGTACAGGAAGTCTGTGACAGATACGCAGTATTTT.

The chain combines TRBV3-1 (or the pseudogene TRBV3-2) with TRBJ1-6; 8 bases agree with TRBD1. CDR1 and CDR2 from the germline V gene are LGHDT and YNNKEL (reference sequence). Unmatched junction bases numbered 15, after V lost 1 base and J lost 10 bases. There are 18 residues in the CDR3. CDR3 loop: CASSQGGQGTALRSPLHF. In DNA form, the CDR3 reads TGTGCCAGCAGCCAAGGAGGACAGGGAACAGCGTTAAGGTCACCCCTCCACTTT.

This clone was picked up one time. This chain uses TRBV3-1 (or the pseudogene TRBV3-2) with TRBJ2-2, with D tentatively TRBD2 (6 bases). CDR3 length: 15 residues. From germline, CDR1 is LGHDT and CDR2 YNNKEL (reference sequence). Trimming pared 1 base from V and 6 bases from J, leaving 12 bases between. DNA of the CDR3: TGTGCCAGCAGCCAAGGGGGAGGCTGGGCCGGGGAGCTGTTTTTT. Residues: CASSQGGGWAGELFF.

The chain is built from TRBV30 and TRBJ1-6; tentative D call: TRBD1 (6 bases). Germline CDR1 GTSNPN, CDR2 SVGIG (reference sequence). V lost 1 base and J 9 bases, leaving 10 bases between the germline ends. There are 13 residues in the CDR3. Here the CDR3 reads CAWSDREVSPLHF. The CDR3 DNA reads TGTGCCTGGAGTGACAGGGAAGTTTCACCCCTCCACTTT.

The gene calls are TRBV7-2 and TRBJ1-2, with D unresolved. This CDR3 spans 14 amino acids. V was pared by 5 bases and J by 3 bases, with 13 bases between. The V gene's germline CDR1 is SGHTA and CDR2 FQGNSA. CDR3 nucleotides: TGTGCCAGCAGCACCAGCCTGACTCACTATGGCTACACCTTC. Translated, it gives CASSTSLTHYGYTF.

The CDR3 is CASSLIGQHEQYF. The CDR3 coding sequence is TGTGCCAGCTCACTTATAGGACAGCACGAGCAGTACTTC. The gene calls are TRBV18 and TRBJ2-7; D may be TRBD1 (6 bases). Per the germline V gene, CDR1 is KGHSH and CDR2 is LQKENI. The CDR3 runs 13 residues. With 4 bases removed from V and 5 bases from J, the gap between germline ends came to 12 bases. The full variable domain, rest sourced from reference TRBV18 and TRBJ2-7, is NAGVMQNPRHLVRRRGQEARLRCSPMKGHSHVYWYRQLPEEGLKFMVYLQKENIIDESGMPKERFSAEFPKEGPSILRIQQVVRGDSAAYFCASSLIGQHEQYFGPGTRLTVT.

As to this clone: Germline is not matched at one junction end, which may reflect a read error. The V call is TRBV6-1, the J call TRBJ2-3, with D possibly TRBD1 on 5 matching bases. The germline gives CDR1 MNHNS, CDR2 SASEGT. CDR3 size: 14 residues. CDR3 nucleotides: TGTGCCAGCAGCGAAGGGGCGCGCACAGATACGCAGTATTTT. The encoded protein is CASSEGARTDTQYF.

This rearrangement joins TRBV7-9 to TRBJ1-1; the D gene is possibly TRBD1 (6 bases). There are 17 residues in the CDR3. Trimming cost V 4 bases and J 5 bases, with 23 bases left between them. Germline values: CDR1 SEHNR, CDR2 FQNEAQ (reference sequence). For the CDR3, the DNA is TGTGCCAGCAGCTCGACCGGGGTGGGGGCGGTCGGAACTGAAGCTTTCTTT. It translates to CASSSTGVGAVGTEAFF.

The chain employs TRBV4-3 and TRBJ2-5, with 9 positions matching TRBD2. V was clipped by 5 bases and J by 1 base; unmatched bases: 2. CDR3 length: 14 amino acids. Germline V gene lookup returns CDR1 LGHNA and CDR2 YSLEER. The CDR3 spells CASSWGLAQETQYF. Written as DNA, the CDR3 is TGCGCCAGCAGCTGGGGACTAGCCCAAGAGACCCAGTACTTC.

This clone was observed a single time. The rearrangement joins TRBV18 to TRBJ1-4; 8 nucleotides match TRBD1. This CDR3 spans 16 amino acids. Per germline, CDR1 KGHSH and CDR2 LQKENI. Germline trimming cut 4 bases from V and 7 bases from J; bases unmatched to any gene: 11. CDR3 residues: CASSLTRDRSLEKLFF. The DNA for the CDR3 is TGTGCCAGCTCACTAACCCGGGACAGGTCCCTTGAAAAACTGTTTTTT.

The CDR3 DNA sequence: TGTGCCAGCAGCTTAATACGGGGGGGCACAGATACGCAGTATTTT. The encoded protein is CASSLIRGGTDTQYF. V and J are TRBV7-6 and TRBJ2-3; TRBD2 agrees at 7 bases. The trim removed 2 bases at V and 1 base at J, leaving 3 bases unmatched. Looked up from germline, CDR1 is SGHVS and CDR2 is FNYEAQ. This CDR3 contains 15 residues. Complete variable domain (other parts from reference TRBV7-6 and TRBJ2-3): GAGVSQSPRYKVTKRGQDVALRCDPISGHVSLYWYRQALGQGPEFLTYFNYEAQQDKSGLPNDRFSAERPEGSISTLTIQRTEQRDSAMYRCASSLIRGGTDTQYFGPGTRLTVL.

For the CDR3, the DNA is TGTGCCAGCAGCTTAGAACATGTTAGGGGATTCGGCAATGAGCAGTTCTTC. Residues: CASSLEHVRGFGNEQFF. The rearrangement links TRBV11-2 to TRBJ2-1; TRBD1 might be the D (5 bases). CDR1 is SGHAT, CDR2 FQNNGV, per germline. The ends were cut back, 0 bases at V and 6 bases at J, with 18 bases in the middle. The CDR3 loop spans 17 amino acids.

The chain employs TRBV24-1 and TRBJ1-2, with D tentatively TRBD1 (6 bases). The CDR3 length is 12 residues. Germline V gene data show CDR1 as KGHDR and CDR2 as SFDVKD. The germline V and J ends were trimmed by 12 bases and 8 bases, with 18 bases remaining between them. The DNA for the CDR3 is TGTGCCGTACAGGGCTGGACGGACGGCTACACCTTC. Translating gives CAVQGWTDGYTF.

V and J are TRBV9 and TRBJ1-1; D is perhaps TRBD1 (5 bases). V lost 0 bases to trimming and J lost 5 bases, with 11 bases between them. CDR1 and CDR2 from the germline V gene are SGDLS and YYNGEE. This CDR3 is 14 amino acids long. CDR3 bases: TGTGCCAGCAGCGTAGCGCAGGGCAAAACTGAAGCTTTCTTT. It yields the protein CASSVAQGKTEAFF.

This chain connects TRBV18 to TRBJ1-3; tentative D call: TRBD1 (5 bases). Trimming stripped 1 base from V and 4 bases from J, with 20 bases between. The CDR3 has 18 amino acids. Germline V lookup: CDR1 KGHSH, CDR2 LQKENI. In nucleotides, the CDR3 is TGTGCCAGCTCACCACTGGGGACTCTTGGACAACTCGGAAACACCATATATTTT. It yields the protein CASSPLGTLGQLGNTIYF.

The CDR3 nucleotides read TGTGCCAGCAGCGACCGGGACAGGCCTCGTTCACCCCTCCACTTT. Translated, it gives CASSDRDRPRSPLHF. The rearrangement links TRBV9 to TRBJ1-6, with 8 bases aligning to TRBD1. The V gene end was trimmed by 3 bases and the J gene end by 9 bases; junction bases not matched to a gene: 8. This CDR3 region has 15 residues. Per germline, CDR1 SGDLS and CDR2 YYNGEE.

This clone was detected once. This chain connects TRBV5-1 to TRBJ2-7; 8 nucleotides match TRBD1. The CDR3 extends over 16 amino acids. V lost 0 bases to trimming and J lost 6 bases; unmatched junction nucleotides: 11. Germline CDR1 and CDR2: SGHRS and YFSETQ. The CDR3 sequence: CASSLVQGALFSEQYF. The DNA for the CDR3 is TGCGCCAGCAGCTTGGTTCAGGGGGCTCTTTTTTCCGAGCAGTACTTC.

The gene calls are TRBV19 and TRBJ2-4; TRBD2 aligns across 7 bases. The CDR3 is made up of 15 amino acids. V lost 0 bases and J lost 8; bases outside the gene matches: 7. Germline CDR1 LNHDA, CDR2 SQIVND (reference sequence). CDR3 loop: CASSIEGRAGDIQYF. Written as DNA, the CDR3 is TGTGCCAGTAGTATAGAGGGCAGGGCGGGAGACATTCAGTACTTC.

The rearrangement links TRBV5-5 to TRBJ1-5; D ambiguous. The V gene's germline CDR1 is SGHKS and CDR2 YYEKEE (reference sequence). Trimming took off 1 base at V and 0 bases at J, with 8 bases between the two ends. The CDR3 totals 15 residues. This CDR3 is CASSLFEGSNQPQHF. The CDR3 DNA reads as TGTGCCAGCAGCTTGTTTGAGGGTAGCAATCAGCCCCAGCATTTT. The whole variable domain, remainder taken from reference TRBV5-5 and TRBJ1-5, is DAGVTQSPTHLIKTRGQQVTLRCSPISGHKSVSWYQQVLGQGPQFIFQYYEKEERGRGNFPDRFSARQFPNYSSELNVNALLLGDSALYLCASSLFEGSNQPQHFGDGTRLSIL.

The chain links TRBV7-2 to TRBJ2-2, with TRBD1 matching over 7 bases. CDR1 and CDR2 (germline): SGHTA, FQGNSA. The CDR3 loop spans 16 amino acids. V was clipped by 3 bases and J by 5 bases; unmatched bases: 9. DNA for the CDR3: TGTGCCAGCAGCTTCGGGACAGCCAAAGGGACCGGGGAGCTGTTTTTT. It encodes CASSFGTAKGTGELFF.

The V and J genes are TRBV2 and TRBJ1-3; 7 bases align to TRBD1. The CDR3 is made up of 15 amino acids. The V gene's germline CDR1 is SNHLY and CDR2 FYNNEI. The V gene end was trimmed by 2 bases and the J gene end by 4 bases; junction bases not matched to a gene: 5. The CDR3 here is CASSESQGNGNTIYF. CDR3 coding DNA: TGTGCCAGCAGTGAATCACAGGGGAACGGAAACACCATATATTTT.